The entry below describes one T cell receptor (beta chain). Data came from immunoSEQ multiplex PCR; TCRdb stores just in-frame clones and leaves some out. The table shows some 57,000 clones, with approximately 91% occurring only once. This specimen comes from a study of T cell changes during pregnancy in multiple sclerosis. Germline lookup yields CDR1 SGHTA and CDR2 FQGTGA. With 3 bases clipped from V and 6 bases from J, the junction kept 6 bases outside the gene matches. CDR3 length: 15 residues. The TCR was taken from a female donor with multiple sclerosis, enrolled in a pregnancy study. The J gene is TRBJ2-3, the V gene TRBV7-3; 10 nucleotides match TRBD2. The sample consisted of CD4+ T cells from peripheral blood mononuclear cells, taken in the first trimester of pregnancy. The CDR3 nucleotides read TGTGCCAGCAGCTTCACTAGCGGGGCCGGGGATACGCAGTATTTT. Encoded protein: CASSFTSGAGDTQYF. Using reference TRBV7-3 and TRBJ2-3 for the parts outside the CDR3, the full variable domain is GAGVSQTPSNKVTEKGKYVELRCDPISGHTALYWYRQSLGQGPEFLIYFQGTGAADDSGLPNDRFFAVRPEGSVSTLKIQRTERGDSAVYLCASSFTSGAGDTQYFGPGTRLTVL.